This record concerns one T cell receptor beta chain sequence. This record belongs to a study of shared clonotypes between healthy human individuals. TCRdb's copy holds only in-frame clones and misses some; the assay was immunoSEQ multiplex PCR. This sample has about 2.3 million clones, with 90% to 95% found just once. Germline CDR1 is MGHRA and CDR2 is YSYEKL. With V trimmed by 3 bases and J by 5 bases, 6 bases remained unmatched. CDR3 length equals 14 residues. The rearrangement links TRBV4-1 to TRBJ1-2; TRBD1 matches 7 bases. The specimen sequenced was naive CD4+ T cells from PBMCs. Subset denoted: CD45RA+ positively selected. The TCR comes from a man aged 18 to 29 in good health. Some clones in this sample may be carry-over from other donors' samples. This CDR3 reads CASSQVDREYGYTF. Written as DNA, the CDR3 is TGCGCCAGCAGCCAGGTCGACAGGGAATATGGCTACACCTTC.